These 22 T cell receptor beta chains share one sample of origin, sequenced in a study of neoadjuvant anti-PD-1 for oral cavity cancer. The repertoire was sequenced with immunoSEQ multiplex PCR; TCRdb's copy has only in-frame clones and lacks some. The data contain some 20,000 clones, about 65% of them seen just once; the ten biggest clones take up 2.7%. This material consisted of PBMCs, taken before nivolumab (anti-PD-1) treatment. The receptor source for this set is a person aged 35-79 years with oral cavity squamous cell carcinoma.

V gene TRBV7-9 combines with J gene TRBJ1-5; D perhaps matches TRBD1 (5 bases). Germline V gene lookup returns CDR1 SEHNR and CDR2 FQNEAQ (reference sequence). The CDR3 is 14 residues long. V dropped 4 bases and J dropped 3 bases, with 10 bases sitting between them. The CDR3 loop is CASSSGGFNQPQHF. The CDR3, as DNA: TGTGCCAGCAGCTCCGGGGGGTTCAATCAGCCCCAGCATTTT.

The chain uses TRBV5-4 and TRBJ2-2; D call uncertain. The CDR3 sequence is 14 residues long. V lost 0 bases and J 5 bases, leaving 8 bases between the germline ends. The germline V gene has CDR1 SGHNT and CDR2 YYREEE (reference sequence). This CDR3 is CASSLVGVTGELFF. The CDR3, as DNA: TGTGCCAGCAGCTTGGTCGGTGTAACCGGGGAGCTGTTTTTT.

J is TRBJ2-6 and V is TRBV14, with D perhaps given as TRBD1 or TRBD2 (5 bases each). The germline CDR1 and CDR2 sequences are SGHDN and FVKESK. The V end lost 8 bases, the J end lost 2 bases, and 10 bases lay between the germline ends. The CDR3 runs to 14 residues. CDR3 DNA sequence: TGTGCCAGCCGAGGGGAGACTGGGGCCAACGTCCTGACTTTC. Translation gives CASRGETGANVLTF. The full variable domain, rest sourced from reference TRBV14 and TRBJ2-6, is EAGVTQFPSHSVIEKGQTVTLRCDPISGHDNLYWYRRVMGKEIKFLLHFVKESKQDESGMPNNRFLAERTGGTYSTLKVQPAELEDSGVYFCASRGETGANVLTFGAGSRLTVL.

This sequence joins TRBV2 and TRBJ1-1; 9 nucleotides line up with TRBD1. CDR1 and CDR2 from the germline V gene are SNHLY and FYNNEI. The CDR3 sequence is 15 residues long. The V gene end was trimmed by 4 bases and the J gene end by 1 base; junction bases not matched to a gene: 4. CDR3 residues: CASSGEQGANTEAFF. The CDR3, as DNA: TGTGCCAGCAGTGGGGAACAGGGGGCGAACACTGAAGCTTTCTTT.

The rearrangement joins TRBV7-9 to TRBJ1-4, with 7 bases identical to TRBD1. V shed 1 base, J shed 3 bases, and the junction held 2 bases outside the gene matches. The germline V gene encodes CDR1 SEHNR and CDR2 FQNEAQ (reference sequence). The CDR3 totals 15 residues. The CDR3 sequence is CASSLGQGANEKLFF. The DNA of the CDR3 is TGTGCCAGCAGCTTAGGGCAGGGGGCTAATGAAAAACTGTTTTTT.

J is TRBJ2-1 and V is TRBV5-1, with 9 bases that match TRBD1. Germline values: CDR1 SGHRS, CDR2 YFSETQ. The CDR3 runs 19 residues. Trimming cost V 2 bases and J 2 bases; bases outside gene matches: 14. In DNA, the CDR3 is TGCGCCAGCAGCTTCCTCCGTCTACAGGGGGCGCACACCTACAATGAGCAGTTCTTC. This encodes CASSFLRLQGAHTYNEQFF.

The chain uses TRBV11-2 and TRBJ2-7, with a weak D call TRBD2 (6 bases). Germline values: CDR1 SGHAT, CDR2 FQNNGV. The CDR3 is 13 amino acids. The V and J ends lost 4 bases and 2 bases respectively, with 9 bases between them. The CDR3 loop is CASSSRTTYEQYF. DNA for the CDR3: TGTGCCAGCAGCTCCCGGACTACCTACGAGCAGTACTTC.

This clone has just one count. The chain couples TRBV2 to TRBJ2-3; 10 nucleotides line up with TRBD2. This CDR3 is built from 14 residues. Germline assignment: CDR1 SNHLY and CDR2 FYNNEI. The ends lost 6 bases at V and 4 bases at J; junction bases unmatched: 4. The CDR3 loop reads CASSTSGNSDTQYF. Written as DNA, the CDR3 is TGTGCCAGCAGCACTAGCGGGAACTCAGATACGCAGTATTTT.

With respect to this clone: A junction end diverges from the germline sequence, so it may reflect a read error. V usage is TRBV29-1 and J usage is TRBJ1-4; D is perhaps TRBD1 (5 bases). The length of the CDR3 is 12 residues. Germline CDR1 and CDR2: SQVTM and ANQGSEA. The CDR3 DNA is TGCAGTGTTGGGGGGAATAATGAAAAACTGTTTTTT. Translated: CSVGGNNEKLFF.

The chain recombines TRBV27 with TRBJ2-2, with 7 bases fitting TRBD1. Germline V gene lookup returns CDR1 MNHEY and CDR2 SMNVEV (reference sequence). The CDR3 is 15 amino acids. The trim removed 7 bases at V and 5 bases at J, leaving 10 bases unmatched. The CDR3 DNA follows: TGTGCCAGCACCGTCGACAGGGCTCAGACCGGGGAGCTGTTTTTT. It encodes CASTVDRAQTGELFF.

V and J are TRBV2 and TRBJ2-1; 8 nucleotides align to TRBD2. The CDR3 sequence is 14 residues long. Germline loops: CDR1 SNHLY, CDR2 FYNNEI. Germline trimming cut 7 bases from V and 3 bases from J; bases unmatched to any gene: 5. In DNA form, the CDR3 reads TGTGCCAGCACAGCGGGAGTGATCTACAATGAGCAGTTCTTC. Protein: CASTAGVIYNEQFF.

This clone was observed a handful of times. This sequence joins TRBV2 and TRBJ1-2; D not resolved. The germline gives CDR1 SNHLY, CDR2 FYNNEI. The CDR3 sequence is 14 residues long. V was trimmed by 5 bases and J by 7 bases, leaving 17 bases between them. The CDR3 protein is CASSRTQNVGGYTF. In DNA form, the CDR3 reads TGTGCCAGCAGTAGGACGCAGAATGTGGGTGGCTACACCTTC.

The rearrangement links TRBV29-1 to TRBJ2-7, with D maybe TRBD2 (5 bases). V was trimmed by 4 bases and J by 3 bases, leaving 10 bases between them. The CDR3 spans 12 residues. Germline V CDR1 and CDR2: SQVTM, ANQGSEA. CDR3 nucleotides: TGCAGCGTTGTAGAGGGATTCTACGAGCAGTACTTC. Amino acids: CSVVEGFYEQYF.

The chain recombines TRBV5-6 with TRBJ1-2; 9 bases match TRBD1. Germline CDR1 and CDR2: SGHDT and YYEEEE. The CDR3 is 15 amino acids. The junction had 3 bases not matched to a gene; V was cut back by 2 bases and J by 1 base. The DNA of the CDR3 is TGTGCCAGCAGCTTCCGGGACAGGGTTAACTATGGCTACACCTTC. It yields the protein CASSFRDRVNYGYTF. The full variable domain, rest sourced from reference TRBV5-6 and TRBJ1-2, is DAGVTQSPTHLIKTRGQQVTLRCSPKSGHDTVSWYQQALGQGPQFIFQYYEEEERQRGNFPDRFSGHQFPNYSSELNVNALLLGDSALYLCASSFRDRVNYGYTFGSGTRLTVV.

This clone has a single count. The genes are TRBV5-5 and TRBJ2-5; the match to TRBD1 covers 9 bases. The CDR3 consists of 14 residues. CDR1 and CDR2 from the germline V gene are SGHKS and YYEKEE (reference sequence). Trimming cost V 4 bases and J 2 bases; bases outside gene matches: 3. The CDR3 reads CASSRDRDQETQYF. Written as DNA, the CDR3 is TGTGCCAGCAGCCGGGACAGGGATCAAGAGACCCAGTACTTC.

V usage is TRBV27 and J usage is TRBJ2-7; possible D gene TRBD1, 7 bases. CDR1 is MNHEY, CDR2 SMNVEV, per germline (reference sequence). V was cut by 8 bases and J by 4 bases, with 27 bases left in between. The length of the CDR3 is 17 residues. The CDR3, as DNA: TGTGCCAGCGGGGGGAACTTGGGCGCGCAGGGGGGATACGAGCAGTACTTC. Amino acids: CASGGNLGAQGGYEQYF.

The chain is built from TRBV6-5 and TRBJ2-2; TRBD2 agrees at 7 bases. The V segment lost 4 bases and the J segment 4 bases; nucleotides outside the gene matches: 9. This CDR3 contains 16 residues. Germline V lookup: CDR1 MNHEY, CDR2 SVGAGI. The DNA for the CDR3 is TGTGCCAGCAGTTCCCTCGCAGGGAGGGTCACCGGGGAGCTGTTTTTT. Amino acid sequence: CASSSLAGRVTGELFF.

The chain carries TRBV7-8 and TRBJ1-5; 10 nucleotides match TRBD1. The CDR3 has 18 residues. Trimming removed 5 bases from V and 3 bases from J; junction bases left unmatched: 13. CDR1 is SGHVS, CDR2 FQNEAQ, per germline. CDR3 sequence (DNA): TGTGCCAGCAGCGAATCGCCCGGGACAGGGGCCCTCAATCAGCCCCAGCATTTT. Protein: CASSESPGTGALNQPQHF.

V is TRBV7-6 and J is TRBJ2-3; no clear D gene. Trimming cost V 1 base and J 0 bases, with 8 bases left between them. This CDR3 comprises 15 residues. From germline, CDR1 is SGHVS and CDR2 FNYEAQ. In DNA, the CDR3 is TGTGCCAGCAGCTTAGTCGATGGAAGCACAGATACGCAGTATTTT. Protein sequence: CASSLVDGSTDTQYF.

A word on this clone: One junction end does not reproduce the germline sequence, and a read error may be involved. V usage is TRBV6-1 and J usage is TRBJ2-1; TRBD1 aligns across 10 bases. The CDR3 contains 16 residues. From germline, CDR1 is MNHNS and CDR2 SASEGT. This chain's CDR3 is CASSQAGQGFYNEQFF. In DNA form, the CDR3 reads TGTGCCAGCAGTCAAGCGGGACAGGGGTTTTACAATGAGCAGTTCTTC.

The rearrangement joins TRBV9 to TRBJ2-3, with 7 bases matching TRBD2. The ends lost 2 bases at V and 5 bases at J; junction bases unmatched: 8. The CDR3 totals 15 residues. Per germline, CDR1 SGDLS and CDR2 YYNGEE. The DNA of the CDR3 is TGTGCCAGCAGCGTTAGTCAAGCGGGACTAGATACGCAGTATTTT. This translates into CASSVSQAGLDTQYF.

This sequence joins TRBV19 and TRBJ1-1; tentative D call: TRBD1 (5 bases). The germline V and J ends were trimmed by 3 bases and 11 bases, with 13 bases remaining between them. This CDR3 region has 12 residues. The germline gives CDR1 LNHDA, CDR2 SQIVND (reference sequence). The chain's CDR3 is CASSIPGRGAFF. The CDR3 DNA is TGTGCCAGTAGTATTCCAGGGCGCGGGGCTTTCTTT. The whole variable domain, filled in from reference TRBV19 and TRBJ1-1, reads DGGITQSPKYLFRKEGQNVTLSCEQNLNHDAMYWYRQDPGQGLRLIYYSQIVNDFQKGDIAEGYSVSREKKESFPLTVTSAQKNPTAFYLCASSIPGRGAFFGQGTRLTVV.